This T cell receptor beta chain was sequenced in a study of tumor and adjacent non-tumor tissue in lung cancer. Germline loops: CDR1 DFQATT, CDR2 SNEGSKA (reference sequence). This CDR3 spans 14 amino acids. Study-wide points: Tumor TCR diversity, when higher, was linked to shorter survival.

TCRbeta libraries were built with three rounds of nested PCR, modified from ARM-PCR. TCRdb independently ran MiXCR on the multiplex PCR reads; one entry per CDR3 protein. This sample has approximately 68,000 distinct CDR3 sequences, with 73% found just once. The template was RNA from unsorted bulk tissue. About this clonotype: What it binds is not known. One end of the junction is discordant with germline, which a read error may explain.

The clonotype originates from a man in his 60s with non-small cell lung cancer. V and J are TRBV20-1 and TRBJ2-7; 9 nucleotides line up with TRBD1. The specimen sequenced was lung tumor tissue. The CDR3 DNA sequence: TGCAGTGCTACCCTCGGGACAGGGAAGTACGAGCACTACTTC. Protein: CSATLGTGKYEHYF.